This TCR beta chain was captured in a study of blood T cell repertoires in COVID-19. The overall study: The United States, Italy and Spain provided the acute and convalescent COVID-19 samples. T cells, B-cell-depleted T cells, or PBMCs supplied cDNA or gDNA.

Authors' methods: Estimation of nucleated cell counts relied on the amplification of reference gene primers. Method: immunoSEQ multiplex PCR; TCRdb's copy keeps in-frame clones and lacks some. V and J calls and clone size are copied from that table; D and trimming were computed from the DNA. Among about 100,000 clones, around four fifths were seen once, and the ten largest hold 13%. J gave up 4 bases and V 2 bases, and 9 bases lay outside the gene matches. The CDR3 extends over 16 amino acids. CDR1 is MNHEY, CDR2 SVGAGI, per germline. The receptor comes from a man between 50 and 59 years old with active or convalescent COVID-19. The chain combines TRBV6-5 with TRBJ1-2; 8 positions agree with TRBD1. Input material: peripheral blood. The chain's CDR3 is CASSYLQTGVGYGYTF. In nucleotides, the CDR3 is TGTGCCAGCAGTTACCTTCAGACAGGGGTGGGCTATGGCTACACCTTC.